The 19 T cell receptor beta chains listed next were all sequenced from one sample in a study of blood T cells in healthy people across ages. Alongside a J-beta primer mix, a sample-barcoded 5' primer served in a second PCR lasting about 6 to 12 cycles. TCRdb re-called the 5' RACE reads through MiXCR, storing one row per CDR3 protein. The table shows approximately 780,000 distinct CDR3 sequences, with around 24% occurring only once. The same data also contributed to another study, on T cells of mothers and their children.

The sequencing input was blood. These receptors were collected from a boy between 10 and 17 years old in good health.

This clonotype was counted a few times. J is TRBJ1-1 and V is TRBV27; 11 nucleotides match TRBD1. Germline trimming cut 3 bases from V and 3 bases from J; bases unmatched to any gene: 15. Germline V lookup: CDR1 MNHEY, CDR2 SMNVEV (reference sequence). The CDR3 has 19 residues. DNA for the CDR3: TGTGCCAGCAGTTTGGGCTTGGACAGGGGGCGCCGTTTAGACACTGAAGCTTTCTTT. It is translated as CASSLGLDRGRRLDTEAFF.

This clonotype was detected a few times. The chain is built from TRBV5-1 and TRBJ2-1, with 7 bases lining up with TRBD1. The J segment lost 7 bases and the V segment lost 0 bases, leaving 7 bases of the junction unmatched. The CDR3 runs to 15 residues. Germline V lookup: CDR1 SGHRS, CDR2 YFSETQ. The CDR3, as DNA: TGCGCCAGCAGCTTGGGAGGGACAGCAAGGAATGAGCAGTTCTTC. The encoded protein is CASSLGGTARNEQFF.

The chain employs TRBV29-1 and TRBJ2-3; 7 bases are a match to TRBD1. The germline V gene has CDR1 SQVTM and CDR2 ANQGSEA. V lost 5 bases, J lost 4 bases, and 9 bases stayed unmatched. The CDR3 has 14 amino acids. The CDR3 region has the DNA TGCAGCGTTTGTCTATCTACAGGGGCAGATACGCAGTATTTT. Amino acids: CSVCLSTGADTQYF.

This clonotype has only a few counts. The CDR3 here is CSAREEAGAYNEQFF. The CDR3 coding sequence is TGCAGTGCTAGAGAGGAAGCGGGGGCCTACAATGAGCAGTTCTTC. The rearrangement joins TRBV20-1 to TRBJ2-1; TRBD2 aligns across 8 bases. V trimming: 0 bases; J trimming: 2 bases; junction bases outside the gene matches: 3. The germline CDR1 and CDR2 sequences are DFQATT and SNEGSKA (reference sequence). This CDR3 has 15 amino acids.

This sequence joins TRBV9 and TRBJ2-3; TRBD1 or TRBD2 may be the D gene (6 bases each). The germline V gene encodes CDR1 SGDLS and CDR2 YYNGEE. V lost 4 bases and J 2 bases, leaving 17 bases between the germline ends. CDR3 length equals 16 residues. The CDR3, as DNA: TGTGCCAGCAGCACTCGAGGGGGGACTTTCACAGATACGCAGTATTTT. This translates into CASSTRGGTFTDTQYF.

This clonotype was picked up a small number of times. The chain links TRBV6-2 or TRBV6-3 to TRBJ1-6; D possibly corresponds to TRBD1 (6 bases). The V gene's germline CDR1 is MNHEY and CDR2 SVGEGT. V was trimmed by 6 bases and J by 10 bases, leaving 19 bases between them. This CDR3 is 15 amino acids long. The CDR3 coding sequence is TGTGCCAGCAGCAACCCGACAGGTAGAGGATCACCCCTCCACTTT. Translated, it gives CASSNPTGRGSPLHF.

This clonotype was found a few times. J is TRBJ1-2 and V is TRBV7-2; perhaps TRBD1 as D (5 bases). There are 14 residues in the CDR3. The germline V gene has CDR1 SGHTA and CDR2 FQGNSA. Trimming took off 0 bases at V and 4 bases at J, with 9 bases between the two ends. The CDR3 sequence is CASSLAGVTYGYTF. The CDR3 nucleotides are TGTGCCAGCAGCTTAGCAGGGGTGACCTATGGCTACACCTTC.

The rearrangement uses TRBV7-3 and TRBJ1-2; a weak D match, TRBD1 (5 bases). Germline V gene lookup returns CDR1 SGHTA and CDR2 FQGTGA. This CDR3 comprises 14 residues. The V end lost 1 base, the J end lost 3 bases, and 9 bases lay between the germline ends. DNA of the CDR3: TGTGCCAGCAGCTTAAGTCCAGGGTACTATGGCTACACCTTC. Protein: CASSLSPGYYGYTF.

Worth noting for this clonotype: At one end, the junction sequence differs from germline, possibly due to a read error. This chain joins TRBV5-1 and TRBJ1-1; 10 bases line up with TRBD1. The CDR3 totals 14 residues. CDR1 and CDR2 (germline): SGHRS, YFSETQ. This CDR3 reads CASSLTGGRTEAYF. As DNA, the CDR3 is TGCGCCAGCAGCCTGACAGGGGGCCGGACTGAAGCTTACTTT.

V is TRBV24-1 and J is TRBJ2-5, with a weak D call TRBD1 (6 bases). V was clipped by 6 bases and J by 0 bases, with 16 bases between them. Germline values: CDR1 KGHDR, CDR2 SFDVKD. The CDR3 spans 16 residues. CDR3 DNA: TGTGCCACCAGTAAGCAGGGGACCAAGTACCAAGAGACCCAGTACTTC. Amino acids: CATSKQGTKYQETQYF.

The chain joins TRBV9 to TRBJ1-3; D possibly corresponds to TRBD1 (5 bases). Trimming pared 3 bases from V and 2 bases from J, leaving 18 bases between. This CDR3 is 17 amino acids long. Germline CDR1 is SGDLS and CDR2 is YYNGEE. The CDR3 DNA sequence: TGTGCCAGCAGCGCCACCGGGACCCATATCACTGGAAACACCATATATTTT. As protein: CASSATGTHITGNTIYF.

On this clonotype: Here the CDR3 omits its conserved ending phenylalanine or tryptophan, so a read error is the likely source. Here the CDR3 reads CASSPGWTSYEQYL. CDR3 coding DNA: TGTGCCAGCTCCCCGGGCTGGACTTCCTACGAGCAGTACCTC. The genes are TRBV27 and TRBJ2-7, with a possible D match to TRBD2 (5 bases). This CDR3 is built from 14 residues. V was clipped by 8 bases and J by 1 base, with 15 bases between them. Germline-derived CDR1 and CDR2 are MNHEY and SMNVEV (reference sequence).

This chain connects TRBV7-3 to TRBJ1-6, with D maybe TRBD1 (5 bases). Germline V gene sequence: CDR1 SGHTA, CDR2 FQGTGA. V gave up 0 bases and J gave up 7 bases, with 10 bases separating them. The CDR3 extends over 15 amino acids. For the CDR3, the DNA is TGTGCCAGCAGCTTAACCCGGGGCTCAAATTCACCCCTCCACTTT. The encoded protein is CASSLTRGSNSPLHF.

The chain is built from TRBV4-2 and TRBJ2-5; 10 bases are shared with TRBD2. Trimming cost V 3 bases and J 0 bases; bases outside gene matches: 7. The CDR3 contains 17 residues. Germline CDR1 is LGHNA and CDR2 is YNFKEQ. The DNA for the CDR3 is TGTGCCAGCAGCCAGTCTACTAGCGGGGCCCACCAAGAGACCCAGTACTTC. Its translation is CASSQSTSGAHQETQYF.

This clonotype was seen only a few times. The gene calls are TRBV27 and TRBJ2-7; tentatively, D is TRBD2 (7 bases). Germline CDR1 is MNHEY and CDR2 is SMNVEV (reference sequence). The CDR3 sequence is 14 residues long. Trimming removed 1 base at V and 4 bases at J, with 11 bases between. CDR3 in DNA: TGTGCCAGCAGTTTATTGGGGGGGGCTTACGAGCAGTACTTC. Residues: CASSLLGGAYEQYF.

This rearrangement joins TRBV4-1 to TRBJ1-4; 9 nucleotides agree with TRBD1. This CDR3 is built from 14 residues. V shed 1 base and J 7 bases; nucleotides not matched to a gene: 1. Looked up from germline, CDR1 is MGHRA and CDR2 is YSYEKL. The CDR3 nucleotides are TGCGCCAGCAGCCAAGGGACAGGGGTTGAAAAACTGTTTTTT. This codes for CASSQGTGVEKLFF.

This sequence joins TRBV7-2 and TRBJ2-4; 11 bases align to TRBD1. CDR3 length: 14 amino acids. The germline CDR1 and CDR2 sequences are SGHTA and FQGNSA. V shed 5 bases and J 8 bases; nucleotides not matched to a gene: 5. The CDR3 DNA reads TGTGCCAGCAGCAAGGACAGGGGGCTTGACATTCAGTACTTC. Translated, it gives CASSKDRGLDIQYF. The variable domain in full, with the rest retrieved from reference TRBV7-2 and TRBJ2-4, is GAGVSQSPSNKVTEKGKDVELRCDPISGHTALYWYRQSLGQGLEFLIYFQGNSAPDKSGLPSDRFSAERTGGSVSTLTIQRTQQEDSAVYLCASSKDRGLDIQYFGAGTRLSVL.

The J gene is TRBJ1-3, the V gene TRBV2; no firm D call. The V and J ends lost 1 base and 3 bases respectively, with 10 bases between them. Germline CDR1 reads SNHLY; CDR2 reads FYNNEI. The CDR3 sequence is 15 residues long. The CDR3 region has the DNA TGTGCCAGCAGTGAAGAGCGCCCCTATGGAAACACCATATATTTT. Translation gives CASSEERPYGNTIYF. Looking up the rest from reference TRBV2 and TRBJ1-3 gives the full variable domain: EPEVTQTPSHQVTQMGQEVILRCVPISNHLYFYWYRQILGQKVEFLVSFYNNEISEKSEIFDDQFSVERPDGSNFTLKIRSTKLEDSAMYFCASSEERPYGNTIYFGEGSWLTVV.

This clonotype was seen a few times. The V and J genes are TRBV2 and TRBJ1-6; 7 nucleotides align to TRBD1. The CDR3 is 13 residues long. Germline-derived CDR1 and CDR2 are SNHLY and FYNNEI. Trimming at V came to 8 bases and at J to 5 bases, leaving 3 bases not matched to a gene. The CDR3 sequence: CASRTGNNSPLHF. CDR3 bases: TGTGCCAGCCGGACAGGCAATAATTCACCCCTCCACTTT.